This T cell receptor (beta chain) appears in the sequencing data of a study of T cells after somatic rescue of genetic block. The V end lost 4 bases, the J end lost 11 bases, and 11 bases lay between the germline ends. Germline assignment: CDR1 MNHEY and CDR2 SMNVEV (reference sequence). The length of the CDR3 is 12 residues. The assay was immunoSEQ multiplex PCR, and TCRdb's table has in-frame clones only and misses some. In the table there are about 67,000 clones, approximately 90% of which are singletons. This sequence joins TRBV27 and TRBJ1-4, with D tentatively TRBD1 (5 bases). The clonotype comes from a man aged 35 to 55. Sample: peripheral blood mononuclear cells (PBMCs). The CDR3 DNA reads as TGTGCCAGCAGTTATTGGGGGAGGAAACTGTTTTTT. Residues: CASSYWGRKLFF. Full variable domain (rest looked up from reference TRBV27 and TRBJ1-4): EAQVTQNPRYLITVTGKKLTVTCSQNMNHEYMSWYRQDPGLGLRQIYYSMNVEVTDKGDVPEGYKVSRKEKRNFPLILESPSPNQTSLYFCASSYWGRKLFFGSGTQLSVL.